This TCR beta chain was recorded in a study of T cells in Graves' hyperthyroidism and ophthalmopathy. This CDR3 contains 14 residues. Germline CDR1 LGHDT, CDR2 YNNKEL (reference sequence). The V gene lost 5 bases and the J gene lost 6 bases, with 13 bases spanning the gap. The TCR beta CDR3 regions underwent amplification using RNA transcripts as the source. With the HTBI primer set, the TCR CDR3 went through a first round of RT-PCR. A single record per CDR3 protein comes from TCRdb applying MiXCR to the multiplex PCR reads. The sample contains roughly 700,000 distinct CDR3 sequences, less than 15% of which appear only once. A note on this clonotype: Its target is not known.

Each diagnosis drew on symptoms, thyroxine, TRAb, thyroid ultrasound and orbital computed tomography findings. Fresh peripheral blood, 8 to 10 ml, was the source of the PBMCs. Study outcomes and limitations: Blood samples included most of the expanded thyroid clonotypes exceeding 0.001. The authors' 13 V-J model separated ophthalmopathy from stable hyperthyroidism.

The TCR comes from a young woman with Graves' hyperthyroidism. The chain couples TRBV3-1 to TRBJ2-2; D perhaps matches TRBD2 (5 bases). Sequencing input: blood. The CDR3 nucleotides are TGTGCCAGCAGCAGGGCCGGGGTGGCCGGGGAGCTGTTTTTT. Its protein is CASSRAGVAGELFF. Full variable domain (missing parts from reference TRBV3-1 and TRBJ2-2): DTAVSQTPKYLVTQMGNDKSIKCEQNLGHDTMYWYKQDSKKFLKIMFSYNNKELIINETVPNRFSPKSPDKAHLNLHINSLELGDSAVYFCASSRAGVAGELFFGEGSRLTVL.